This T cell receptor (beta chain) was obtained from a study of CD8 T cells in ankylosing spondylitis. Study results and limitations: Typical of ankylosing spondylitis blood, it appeared, was a TCR beta motif of eight highly homologous variants.

Comments on this clonotype: Its target is not known.

This CDR3 contains 11 residues. V dropped 5 bases and J dropped 5 bases, with 9 bases sitting between them. Germline CDR1 reads DFQATT; CDR2 reads SNEGSKA (reference sequence). TCRdb re-derived calls from the 5' RACE reads in MiXCR, one entry per CDR3 protein. The table lists 150,000 to 250,000 distinct CDR3 sequences, 13% of them singletons, with more than 15% in the top ten. The origin of this receptor is a male donor with ankylosing spondylitis or in good health (not recorded which). Sequencing input: blood, either unsorted or a sorted T cell fraction (not recorded which). This chain joins TRBV20-1 and TRBJ2-5; no firm D call. DNA of the CDR3: TGCAGTGCTCTTAATGCGGAGACCCAGTACTTC. This translates into CSALNAETQYF.